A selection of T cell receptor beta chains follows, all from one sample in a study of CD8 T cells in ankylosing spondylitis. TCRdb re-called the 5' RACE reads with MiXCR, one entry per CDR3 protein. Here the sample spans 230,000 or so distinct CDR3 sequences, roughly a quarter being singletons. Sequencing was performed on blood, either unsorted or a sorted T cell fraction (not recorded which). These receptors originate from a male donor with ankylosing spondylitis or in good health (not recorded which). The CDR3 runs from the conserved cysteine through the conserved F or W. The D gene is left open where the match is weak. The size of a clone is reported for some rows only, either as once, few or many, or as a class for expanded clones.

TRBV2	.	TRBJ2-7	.	CASRVSPPSYEQYF	TGTGCCAGCAGAGTGTCTCCGCCGTCCTACGAGCAGTACTTC
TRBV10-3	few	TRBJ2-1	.	CAIQAQGGLRSYNEQFF	TGTGCCATCCAGGCCCAGGGAGGCCTTCGCTCCTACAATGAGCAGTTCTTC
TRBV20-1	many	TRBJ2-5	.	CSARAAPGLPSVAF	TGCAGTGCTAGGGCCGCTCCAGGGTTACCAAGCGTTGCCTTC
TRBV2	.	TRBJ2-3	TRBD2	CAIQRENTDTQYF	TGTGCCATACAGCGGGAGAACACAGATACGCAGTATTTT
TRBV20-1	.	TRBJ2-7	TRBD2	CSARDPRTSGGYEQYF	TGCAGTGCTAGAGACCCGAGGACTAGCGGGGGGTACGAGCAGTACTTC
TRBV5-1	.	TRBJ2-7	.	CASSLGWGWQEQYF	TGCGCCAGCAGCTTGGGCTGGGGATGGCAGGAGCAGTACTTC
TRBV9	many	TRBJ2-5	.	CASSVAGRETQYF	TGTGCCAGCAGCGTAGCCGGGCGGGAGACCCAGTACTTC
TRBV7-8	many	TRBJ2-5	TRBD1	CASSLARGQGEKLRETQYF	TGTGCCAGCAGCTTAGCTCGCGGACAGGGGGAGAAACTAAGAGAGACCCAGTACTTC
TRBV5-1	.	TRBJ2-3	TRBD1	CASSSTGGSTDTQYF	TGCGCCAGCAGCTCCACAGGGGGGAGCACAGATACGCAGTATTTT
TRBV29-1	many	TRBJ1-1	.	CSVVGNTEAFF	TGCAGCGTTGTTGGGAACACTGAAGCTTTCTTT
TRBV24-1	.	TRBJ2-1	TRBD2	CATESSGGASYNEQFF	TGTGCCACCGAGTCTAGCGGGGGGGCTTCCTACAATGAGCAGTTCTTC
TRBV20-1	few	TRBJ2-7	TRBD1	CSVSDRGYEQYF	TGCAGTGTTTCGGACAGGGGGTACGAGCAGTACTTC
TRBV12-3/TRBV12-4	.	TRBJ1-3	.	CASSLSQGRNTIYF	TGTGCCAGCAGTTTATCACAGGGAAGAAACACCATATATTTT
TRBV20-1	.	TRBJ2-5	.	CSATLHAGSEETQYF	TGCAGTGCTACTCTCCATGCGGGGTCGGAAGAGACCCAGTACTTC
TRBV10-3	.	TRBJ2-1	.	CAISAGRGGNDNEQFF	TGTGCCATCAGTGCGGGCCGTGGAGGGAATGACAATGAGCAGTTCTTC
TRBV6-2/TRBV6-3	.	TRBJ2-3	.	CASSYSGLVRVQADTKYF	TGTGCCAGCAGTTACTCAGGTTTGGTCAGGGTACAGGCAGATACGAAGTATTTT
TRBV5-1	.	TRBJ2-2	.	CASSPMGDTGELFF	TGCGCCAGCAGCCCGATGGGGGACACCGGGGAGCTGTTTTTT
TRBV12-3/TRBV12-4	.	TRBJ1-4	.	CASSPHPGTTNEKLFF	TGTGCCAGCAGTCCCCACCCAGGAACAACTAATGAAAAACTGTTTTTT
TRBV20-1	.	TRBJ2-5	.	CSARVRGRIQETQYF	TGCAGTGCTAGAGTTCGGGGGAGGATCCAAGAGACCCAGTACTTC
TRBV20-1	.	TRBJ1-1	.	CSARAPTGAREAFF	TGCAGTGCTAGAGCCCCCACGGGAGCCCGTGAAGCTTTCTTT
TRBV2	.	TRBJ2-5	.	CASTAEQETQYF	TGTGCCAGCACGGCGGAACAAGAGACCCAGTACTTC
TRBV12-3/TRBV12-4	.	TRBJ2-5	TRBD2	CASKTGGASFQYF	TGTGCCAGCAAGACCGGGGGGGCCTCGTTCCAGTACTTC
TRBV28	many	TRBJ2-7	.	CASSFPNEQYF	TGTGCCAGCAGTTTCCCGAATGAGCAGTACTTC
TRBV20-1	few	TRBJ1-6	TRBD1	CSARDSRTGESPLHF	TGCAGTGCTAGAGACTCCAGGACAGGGGAATCACCCCTCCACTTT
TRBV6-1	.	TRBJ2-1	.	CASSPQGGGAYNEQFF	TGTGCCAGCAGCCCCCAAGGAGGGGGCGCGTACAATGAGCAGTTCTTC
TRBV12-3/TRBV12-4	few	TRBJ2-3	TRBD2	CASSRGEDTQYF	TGTGCCAGCAGTCGGGGGGAAGATACGCAGTATTTT
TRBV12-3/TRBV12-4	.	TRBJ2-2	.	CASTETGELFF	TGTGCCAGCACCGAAACCGGGGAGCTGTTTTTT
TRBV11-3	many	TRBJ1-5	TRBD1	CASSLDLQGARNQPQHF	TGTGCCAGCAGCTTAGATCTACAGGGGGCACGCAATCAGCCCCAGCATTTT
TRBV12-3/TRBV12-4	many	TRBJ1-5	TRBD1	CASGPTGGNQPQHF	TGTGCCAGCGGTCCCACAGGGGGCAATCAGCCCCAGCATTTT
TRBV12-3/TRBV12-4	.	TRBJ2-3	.	CALSTGRLASYRADTQYF	TGTGCCCTCAGTACCGGACGGTTGGCTAGCTACCGGGCGGATACGCAGTATTTT
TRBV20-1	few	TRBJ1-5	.	CSAFPTVSNQPQHF	TGCAGTGCTTTCCCCACGGTTAGCAATCAGCCCCAGCATTTT
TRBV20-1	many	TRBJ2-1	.	CSATNQGSYNEQFF	TGCAGTGCGACTAATCAGGGGTCCTACAATGAGCAGTTCTTC
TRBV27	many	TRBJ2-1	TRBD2	CASSLSLAGGARSYNEQFF	TGTGCCAGCAGTTTATCCCTAGCGGGGGGCGCCCGATCCTACAATGAGCAGTTCTTC
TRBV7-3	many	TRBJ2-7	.	CASKGQSPSYEQYF	TGTGCCAGCAAAGGCCAAAGCCCCTCCTACGAGCAGTACTTC
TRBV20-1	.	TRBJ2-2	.	CSGSPFPAGELFF	TGCAGCGGCTCCCCGTTTCCCGCGGGGGAGCTGTTTTTT
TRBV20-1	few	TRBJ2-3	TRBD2	CSHLAGSSTDTQYF	TGCAGTCACTTAGCGGGGTCTAGCACAGATACGCAGTATTTT
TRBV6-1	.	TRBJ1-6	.	CASRDSSSPLHF	TGTGCCAGCAGAGACAGTTCCTCACCCCTCCACTTT
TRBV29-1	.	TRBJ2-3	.	CSAAGTLTHTDTQYF	TGCAGCGCCGCTGGGACACTGACCCACACAGATACGCAGTATTTT
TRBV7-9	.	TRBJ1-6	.	CASSSHNDSPLHF	TGTGCCAGCAGCTCCCACAATGATTCACCCCTCCACTTT
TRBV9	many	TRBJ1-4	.	CASSRRPSEKLFF	TGTGCCAGCAGCAGGCGACCGTCCGAAAAACTGTTTTTT
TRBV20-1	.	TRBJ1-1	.	CSALVGQRDEAFF	TGCAGTGCCCTAGTAGGGCAGAGAGATGAAGCTTTCTTT
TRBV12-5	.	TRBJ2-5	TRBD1	CASAIDREETQYF	TGTGCTAGTGCGATAGACAGGGAAGAGACCCAGTACTTC
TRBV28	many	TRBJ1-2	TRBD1	CASRTGGYGYTF	TGTGCCAGCAGAACAGGGGGCTATGGCTACACCTTC
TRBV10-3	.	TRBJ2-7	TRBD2	CAISAGGGGYEQYF	TGTGCCATCAGTGCAGGCGGGGGGGGCTACGAGCAGTACTTC
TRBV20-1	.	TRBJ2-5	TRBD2	CSARDLTSGLSQYF	TGCAGTGCTAGAGATCTGACTAGCGGCCTATCCCAGTACTTC
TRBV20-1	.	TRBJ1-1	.	CSAPPPTEEAFF	TGCAGTGCTCCCCCGCCAACCGAGGAAGCTTTCTTT
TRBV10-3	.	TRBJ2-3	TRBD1	CAIRGQGTDTQYF	TGTGCCATCAGAGGACAGGGCACAGATACGCAGTATTTT
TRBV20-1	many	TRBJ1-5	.	CSASPTVGWPQHF	TGCAGTGCTAGCCCCACAGTGGGGTGGCCCCAGCATTTT
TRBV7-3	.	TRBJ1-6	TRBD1	CASGGTGHSPLHF	TGTGCCAGCGGAGGGACAGGTCATTCACCCCTCCACTTT
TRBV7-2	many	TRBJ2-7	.	CASSLGGQVTYEQYF	TGTGCCAGCAGCTTAGGTGGGCAGGTTACCTACGAGCAGTACTTC
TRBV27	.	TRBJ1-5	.	CASSSFRNQPQHF	TGTGCCAGCAGTTCCTTCAGAAATCAGCCCCAGCATTTT
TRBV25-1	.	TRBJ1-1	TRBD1	CASSFSGQGVVEAFF	TGTGCCAGCAGTTTTTCGGGACAGGGGGTGGTGGAAGCTTTCTTT
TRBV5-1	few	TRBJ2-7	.	CASSLSTGPYEQYF	TGCGCCAGCAGCTTGAGTACAGGCCCCTACGAGCAGTACTTC
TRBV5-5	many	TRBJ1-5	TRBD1	CASSLGDRDQRNQPQHF	TGTGCCAGCAGCTTGGGTGACAGGGATCAACGCAATCAGCCCCAGCATTTT